These T cell receptor beta chains were read from a single sample in a study of T cell responses to AZD1222 COVID-19 vaccine. Sequenced by immunoSEQ multiplex PCR; TCRdb stores in-frame clones only, minus some. The sample lists 150,000 to 200,000 clones; more than 75% were seen once. The specimen comprised peripheral blood, sampled 28 days after the second AZD1222 dose. The origin of the receptors is an adult who received the AZD1222 COVID-19 vaccine. The CDR3 runs from the conserved cysteine through the conserved F or W. D genes are given only for firm matches. Clone size is given for some rows only: seen once, a few or many times, or a class if the clone is expanded.

J: TRBJ2-7; size: once; D: TRBD1; V: TRBV7-2; DNA: TGTGCCAGCAGCTTAGTAGGACAGGGGCCCTACGAGCAGTACTTC; CDR3: CASSLVGQGPYEQYF
J: TRBJ2-7; size: once; D: TRBD2; V: TRBV7-2; DNA: TGTGCCAGCAGCTATTCCATAGCGGGAGGGCCCTACGAGCAGTACTTC; CDR3: CASSYSIAGGPYEQYF
J: TRBJ2-2; size: once; D: -; V: TRBV5-1; DNA: TGCGCCAGCAGCTTGGGTTTTGGGGCTGCCGGGGAGCTGTTTTTT; CDR3: CASSLGFGAAGELFF
J: TRBJ1-2; size: once; D: -; V: TRBV6-2/TRBV6-3; DNA: TGTGCCAGCAGTTACTCGAAGGCCGGAGGTAACTATGGCTACACCTTC; CDR3: CASSYSKAGGNYGYTF
J: TRBJ2-5; size: -; D: -; V: TRBV11-1; DNA: TGTGCCAGCAGCTGGGGGGGGGCCCAAGAGACCCAGTACTTC; CDR3: CASSWGGAQETQYF
J: TRBJ2-1; size: -; D: TRBD2; V: TRBV28; DNA: TGTGCCAGCAGTTTATATAGCGGGAGCAGGAATGAGCAGTTCTTC; CDR3: CASSLYSGSRNEQFF
J: TRBJ2-7; size: -; D: -; V: TRBV10-1; DNA: TGCGCCAGCACCCCGACAGTCTACGAGCAGTACTTC; CDR3: CASTPTVYEQYF
J: TRBJ1-5; size: -; D: -; V: TRBV28; DNA: TGTGCCAGCAGGGGCAGGGGTAGCAATCAGCCCCAGCATTTT; CDR3: CASRGRGSNQPQHF
J: TRBJ2-3; size: large; D: -; V: TRBV10-3; DNA: TGTGCCACCCAGGGTCCCGGTACGCAGTATTTT; CDR3: CATQGPGTQYF
J: TRBJ1-4; size: -; D: -; V: TRBV5-5; DNA: TGTGCCAGCAGCTTGGTAGGGGGGATTGAAAAACTGTTTTTT; CDR3: CASSLVGGIEKLFF
J: TRBJ1-3; size: -; D: TRBD1; V: TRBV28; DNA: TGTGCCAGCAGTTGGGGGGGGACAGGGGGAAACACCATATATTTT; CDR3: CASSWGGTGGNTIYF
J: TRBJ1-2; size: -; D: TRBD1; V: TRBV5-1; DNA: TGCGCCAGCAGCTTTCCGGGACAGGGGACTGGCTACACCTTC; CDR3: CASSFPGQGTGYTF
J: TRBJ2-7; size: once; D: -; V: TRBV2; DNA: TGTGCCAGCAGTACCGGAGCAGGGAGCTCCTACGAGCAGTACTTC; CDR3: CASSTGAGSSYEQYF
J: TRBJ2-4; size: -; D: -; V: TRBV19; DNA: TGTGCCAGTAGTACCTCGGGGGGCGAAGGCATTCAGTACTTC; CDR3: CASSTSGGEGIQYF
J: TRBJ2-3; size: -; D: TRBD2; V: TRBV9; DNA: TGTGCCAGCAGCGTGGCCCCCTCGGGAGGGGTCGGCACAGATACGCAGTATTTT; CDR3: CASSVAPSGGVGTDTQYF